Shown below are 8 T cell receptor beta chains from a single sample sequenced in a study of Graves' ophthalmopathy and Graves' hyperthyroidism. The authors amplified TCR beta CDR3 regions, and they did so from RNA transcripts for repertoire sequencing. HTBI-primed RT-PCR formed the first round, and a multiplex PCR formed the second. TCRdb used MiXCR to reprocess the multiplex PCR reads, holding one entry per CDR3 protein. Seen here are over a million distinct CDR3 sequences, 35% to 40% observed once, and the top ten hold roughly 10%. The specimen sequenced was peripheral blood or thyroid tissue (not recorded which). Receptor source: an adult man with Graves' hyperthyroidism.

V gene TRBV2 combines with J gene TRBJ1-4; D might be TRBD1 (5 bases). This CDR3 contains 18 residues. Trimming left V 4 bases short and J 0 bases short, with 18 bases between. Germline V CDR1 and CDR2: SNHLY, FYNNEI. DNA for the CDR3: TGTGCCAGCAGTGGATCCCGACAGAACGTTGCAACTAATGAAAAACTGTTTTTT. It encodes CASSGSRQNVATNEKLFF.

This clonotype was counted at least ten times. This chain connects TRBV20-1 to TRBJ1-5; D unresolved. V lost 1 base to trimming and J lost 6 bases, with 16 bases between them. The CDR3 consists of 15 residues. CDR1 is DFQATT, CDR2 SNEGSKA, per germline (reference sequence). The DNA for the CDR3 is TGCAGTGCTAGAGTACGGCAGACGATGGGTCAGCCCCAGCATTTT. It specifies CSARVRQTMGQPQHF.

The gene calls are TRBV5-1 and TRBJ2-5, with 8 bases aligning to TRBD1. Losses at the gene ends were 4 bases for V and 5 bases for J; bases not matched to a gene: 10. The CDR3 consists of 15 residues. Germline V gives CDR1 SGHRS, CDR2 YFSETQ. The CDR3 DNA follows: TGCGCCAGCAGCGACCAGGGGGCGAGTGGGGAGACCCAGTACTTC. Translation: CASSDQGASGETQYF.

J is TRBJ2-7 and V is TRBV29-1; TRBD1 matches at 12 bases. This CDR3 spans 13 amino acids. Trimming cost V 7 bases and J 6 bases; bases outside gene matches: 7. Germline V CDR1 and CDR2: SQVTM, ANQGSEA. CDR3 nucleotide sequence: TGCAGCGCCGATACGGGACAGGGGGCCGAGCAGTACTTC. It encodes CSADTGQGAEQYF.

In this sample, this clonotype turned up many times. This chain joins TRBV6-6 and TRBJ2-7, with a possible D match to TRBD1 (5 bases). V lost 5 bases, J lost 4 bases, and 15 bases lay in between. The CDR3 has 14 residues. Germline lookup yields CDR1 MNHNY and CDR2 SVGAGI (reference sequence). The CDR3 sequence: CASSVQVGWYEQYF. CDR3 bases: TGTGCCAGCAGTGTACAGGTTGGCTGGTACGAGCAGTACTTC.

With respect to this clonotype: A read error may explain this, as a much larger clone is one base away. The chain is built from TRBV20-1 and TRBJ1-2, with D perhaps TRBD1 (5 bases). Germline V gene sequence: CDR1 DFQATT, CDR2 SNEGSKA (reference sequence). This CDR3 is 13 amino acids long. With 5 bases removed from V and 8 bases from J, the gap between germline ends came to 18 bases. The CDR3 sequence: CSAGPPPGLGYTF. CDR3 DNA sequence: TGCAGTGCTGGCCCGCCACCAGGGTTAGGCTACACCTTC.

The rearrangement uses TRBV7-9 and TRBJ1-5; the match to TRBD1 covers 10 bases. Germline CDR1 and CDR2: SEHNR and FQNEAQ (reference sequence). Losses at the gene ends were 5 bases for V and 6 bases for J; bases not matched to a gene: 10. This CDR3 has 16 amino acids. DNA for the CDR3: TGTGCCAGCAGCCTACAGGGGACAGGGGCCGTTCAGCCCCAGCATTTT. Translating gives CASSLQGTGAVQPQHF.

This clonotype was picked up one time. The chain is built from TRBV3-1 and TRBJ1-1; the D gene is possibly TRBD1 (5 bases). Germline-derived CDR1 and CDR2 are LGHDT and YNNKEL (reference sequence). V was trimmed by 5 bases and J by 6 bases, leaving 16 bases between them. This CDR3 is built from 14 residues. CDR3 in amino acids: CASSLVGGMSEAFF. DNA of the CDR3: TGTGCCAGCAGCTTGGTTGGGGGTATGTCTGAAGCTTTCTTT.